This TCR beta chain was profiled in a study of glioma-infiltrating T cells after dendritic cell vaccination. Per germline, CDR1 KGHSH and CDR2 LQKENI. Deletions cut 2 bases from V and 0 bases from J, with 14 bases between. CDR3 length: 17 residues. The PCR used 60 V beta and 13 J beta primers. The method was immunoSEQ multiplex PCR; TCRdb's version includes in-frame clones alone and lacks a portion of them. Of fewer than 100,000 clones in the sample, around 84% were seen once. The receptor comes from a human donor with glioblastoma. The chain links TRBV18 to TRBJ2-1, with unresolved D. The sample here was blood, taken before dendritic cell vaccination. The CDR3 loop reads CASSPFSLSVSYNEQFF. CDR3 nucleotides: TGTGCCAGCTCACCATTCTCTCTCTCCGTCTCCTACAATGAGCAGTTCTTC.